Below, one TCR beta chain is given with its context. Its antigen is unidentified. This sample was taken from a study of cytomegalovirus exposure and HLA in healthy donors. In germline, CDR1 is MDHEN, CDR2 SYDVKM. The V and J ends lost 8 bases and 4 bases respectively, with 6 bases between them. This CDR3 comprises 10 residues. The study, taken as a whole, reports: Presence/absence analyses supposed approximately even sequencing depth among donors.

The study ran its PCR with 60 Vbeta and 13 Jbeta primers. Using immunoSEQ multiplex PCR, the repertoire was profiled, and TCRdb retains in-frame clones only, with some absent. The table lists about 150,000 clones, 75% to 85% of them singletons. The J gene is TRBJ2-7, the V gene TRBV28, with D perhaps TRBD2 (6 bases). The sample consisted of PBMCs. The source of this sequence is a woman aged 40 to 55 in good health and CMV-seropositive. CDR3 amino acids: CASGGYEQYF. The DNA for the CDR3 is TGTGCCAGCGGAGGGTACGAGCAGTACTTC.